Reported below is one T cell receptor (beta chain). Antigen specificity is unknown. This CDR3 has 15 residues. Trimming stripped 3 bases from V and 7 bases from J, with 18 bases between. The data were taken from a study of T cells in Graves' hyperthyroidism and ophthalmopathy. Study in general: Initial diagnosis, before any treatment, was when peripheral blood was collected.

Duration under 3 months, a NOSPECS grade of at least 4, and a Clinical Activity Score of at least 3 characterized the ophthalmopathy patients. Clinical symptoms, serum thyroxine and TRAb, thyroid ultrasound and orbital computed tomography together formed the diagnostic basis. What was amplified from RNA transcripts were TCR beta CDR3 regions. The HTBI set primed first-round TCR CDR3 RT-PCR. MiXCR was run by TCRdb on the multiplex PCR reads, yielding one entry per CDR3 protein. The table has some 500,000 distinct CDR3 sequences, around a quarter seen once. Whole-study findings and limits: Blood samples included most of the expanded thyroid clonotypes exceeding 0.001.

Material for sequencing was blood. The receptor was isolated from a woman in her thirties with Graves' ophthalmopathy. The chain uses TRBV12-3 or TRBV12-4 and TRBJ1-1; no definite D call. The CDR3 DNA reads as TGTGCCAGCAGTTTTGGTGGGAACCTAGGTGGTGAAGCTTTCTTT. This translates into CASSFGGNLGGEAFF.